The 13 T cell receptor beta chains in this list originate from one sample, sequenced in a study of cytomegalovirus exposure and HLA in healthy donors. Amplification used 60 Vbeta primers and 13 Jbeta primers. Generated by immunoSEQ multiplex PCR, the TCRdb table keeps only in-frame clones and is missing some. The sample includes 65,000 to 85,000 clones, approximately 84% of them seen just once. Sequenced sample: PBMCs. These receptors were collected from a woman between 45 and 65 years old in good health and CMV-seronegative.

The rearrangement uses TRBV4-1 and TRBJ1-2, with D possibly being TRBD1 (5 bases). Trimming cost V 0 bases and J 4 bases, with 15 bases left between them. CDR1 and CDR2 from the germline V gene are MGHRA and YSYEKL. The CDR3 extends over 16 amino acids. The chain's CDR3 is CASSQDTAGFVYGYTF. CDR3 in DNA: TGCGCCAGCAGCCAAGATACCGCAGGGTTTGTCTATGGCTACACCTTC.

The gene calls are TRBV9 and TRBJ2-3; tentatively, D is TRBD1 (7 bases). This CDR3 is 15 amino acids long. Germline V CDR1 and CDR2: SGDLS, YYNGEE. The V end was cut by 0 bases, the J end by 5 bases, with 13 bases between. CDR3 amino acids: CASSVAGGFIDTQYF. The CDR3 region has the DNA TGTGCCAGCAGCGTAGCAGGGGGGTTTATAGATACGCAGTATTTT.

The chain uses TRBV6-5 and TRBJ2-2; D not certain. The CDR3 totals 11 residues. The V gene lost 7 bases and the J gene lost 2 bases, with 2 bases spanning the gap. Germline V CDR1 and CDR2: MNHEY, SVGAGI. The CDR3 reads CASTNTGELFF. The DNA for the CDR3 is TGTGCCAGCACTAACACCGGGGAGCTGTTTTTT.

The chain uses TRBV7-8 and TRBJ2-2; 10 bases fit TRBD1. The J segment lost 9 bases and the V segment lost 5 bases, leaving 12 bases of the junction unmatched. The CDR3 extends over 16 amino acids. Per the germline V gene, CDR1 is SGHVS and CDR2 is FQNEAQ. Here the CDR3 DNA reads TGTGCCAGCAGCCCCCGGGACAGGGGATACGGCCGGGAGCTGTTTTTT. Translation: CASSPRDRGYGRELFF.

V usage is TRBV4-3 and J usage is TRBJ2-1; 7 bases are shared with TRBD2. Trimming at V came to 1 base and at J to 0 bases, leaving 6 bases not matched to a gene. Germline V lookup: CDR1 LGHNA, CDR2 YSLEER. There are 17 residues in the CDR3. The CDR3 protein is CASSQGPTGGSYNEQFF. The CDR3 nucleotides read TGCGCCAGCAGCCAAGGGCCTACGGGGGGCTCCTACAATGAGCAGTTCTTC.

This sequence joins TRBV25-1 and TRBJ2-5; TRBD1 is a possible D gene (6 bases). Germline CDR1 is MGHDK and CDR2 is SYGVNS. CDR3 size: 15 residues. V was pared by 3 bases and J by 4 bases, with 15 bases between. The CDR3 DNA reads as TGTGCCAGCAGTGACTTAAATACAGGGTTAGAGACCCAGTACTTC. Translating it yields CASSDLNTGLETQYF.

CDR3 in amino acids: CASSRSATNYGYTF. Here the CDR3 DNA reads TGTGCCAGCAGTCGCAGCGCTACTAACTATGGCTACACCTTC. The chain combines TRBV6-4 with TRBJ1-2; D remains unclear. The germline V and J ends were trimmed by 5 bases and 0 bases, with 10 bases remaining between them. CDR1 is MRHNA, CDR2 SNTAGT, per germline. This CDR3 spans 14 amino acids.

The V and J genes are TRBV2 and TRBJ2-7, with 7 bases identical to TRBD1. Germline CDR1 and CDR2: SNHLY and FYNNEI. Trimming at V came to 8 bases and at J to 2 bases, leaving 9 bases not matched to a gene. The CDR3 runs to 14 residues. CDR3 in DNA: TGTGCCAGCCTACCTCAGACAGGGACCTACGAGCAGTACGTC. It encodes CASLPQTGTYEQYV.

The CDR3 nucleotides are TGTGCCAGCAGCTCGGGGGCGGTGGTTAGCGGGAGGGGGGGCTCCTACGAGCAGTACTTC. Its protein product is CASSSGAVVSGRGGSYEQYF. The chain combines TRBV5-8 with TRBJ2-7; TRBD2 aligns across 11 bases. The CDR3 is 20 amino acids. Per the germline V gene, CDR1 is SGHTS and CDR2 is YDEGEE. J gave up 0 bases and V 3 bases, and 17 bases lay outside the gene matches.

The gene calls are TRBV18 and TRBJ2-7; the D gene is possibly TRBD1 (6 bases). The CDR3 has 12 residues. The germline V gene has CDR1 KGHSH and CDR2 LQKENI. The V and J ends lost 3 bases and 4 bases respectively, with 7 bases between them. For the CDR3, the DNA is TGTGCCAGCTCACCCACAGGGTACGAGCAGTACGTC. The encoded protein is CASSPTGYEQYV.

The gene calls are TRBV11-3 and TRBJ1-1; D is uncertain. Trimming pared 3 bases from V and 4 bases from J, leaving 9 bases between. The CDR3 spans 13 residues. Germline V gene data show CDR1 as SGHNT and CDR2 as YENEEA. In DNA form, the CDR3 reads TGTGCCAGCAGCTTGGCGCCGGGCACTGAAGCTTTCTTT. Protein: CASSLAPGTEAFF.

As regards this clone: At one end the junction does not follow the germline gene, possibly because of a read error. The chain combines TRBV7-9 with TRBJ1-1, with a possible D match to TRBD1 (5 bases). The CDR3 covers 12 residues. The germline CDR1 and CDR2 sequences are SEHNR and FQNEAQ (reference sequence). The CDR3 DNA sequence: TGTTCCAGCAGCTTAGCGCAGGGAAAGGCTTTCTTT. It specifies CSSSLAQGKAFF.

The genes are TRBV28 and TRBJ2-1, with 9 bases aligning to TRBD1. Losses at the gene ends were 5 bases for V and 4 bases for J; bases not matched to a gene: 6. The CDR3 sequence is 15 residues long. The germline V gene encodes CDR1 MDHEN and CDR2 SYDVKM. CDR3 amino acids: CASSPDRGFYNEQFF. The CDR3 coding sequence is TGTGCCAGCAGTCCCGACAGGGGGTTTTACAATGAGCAGTTCTTC. The full variable domain, its missing parts supplied by reference TRBV28 and TRBJ2-1, is DVKVTQSSRYLVKRTGEKVFLECVQDMDHENMFWYRQDPGLGLRLIYFSYDVKMKEKGDIPEGYSVSREKKERFSLILESASTNQTSMYLCASSPDRGFYNEQFFGPGTRLTVL.